These 23 T cell receptor beta chains were all obtained from the same sample, sequenced in a study of blood T cells in healthy people across ages. The second PCR ran about 6 to 11 cycles with a sample-barcoded 5' primer and J-beta primers. TCRdb analysed the 5' RACE reads with MiXCR anew, one entry per CDR3 protein. The sample lists about a million distinct CDR3 sequences; roughly 50% were seen once. Input material: blood. The receptors here all came from a young man in good health.

The rearrangement links TRBV2 to TRBJ2-6, with D uncertain. Germline-derived CDR1 and CDR2 are SNHLY and FYNNEI. V lost 0 bases, J lost 2 bases, and 5 bases lay in between. CDR3 size: 15 residues. The DNA of the CDR3 is TGTGCCAGCAGTGAAGCGTTAGCTGGGGCCAACGTCCTGACTTTC. Its protein product is CASSEALAGANVLTF.

The chain combines TRBV6-1 with TRBJ2-1, with 15 positions matching TRBD2. CDR1 and CDR2 from the germline V gene are MNHNS and SASEGT. CDR3 size: 18 residues. With V trimmed by 7 bases and J by 0 bases, 7 bases remained unmatched. For the CDR3, the DNA is TGTGCCAGCACGGGACTAGCGGGGGGCTTGAGCTCCTACAATGAGCAGTTCTTC. Protein: CASTGLAGGLSSYNEQFF.

V is TRBV11-2 and J is TRBJ2-7, with TRBD2 as a possible D gene (5 bases). Germline loops: CDR1 SGHAT, CDR2 FQNNGV. The CDR3 length is 16 residues. Trimming pared 5 bases from V and 5 bases from J, leaving 22 bases between. In nucleotides, the CDR3 is TGTGCCAGCAGCCCCGGAGAGGAGGCCCCTCTGGACGAGCAGTACTTC. The encoded protein is CASSPGEEAPLDEQYF.

Only a few counts were recorded for this clonotype. The rearrangement joins TRBV12-3 or TRBV12-4 to TRBJ1-2; maybe TRBD1 (5 bases). V shed 3 bases and J shed 6 bases, with 11 bases lying between them. The CDR3 is made up of 13 amino acids. For the CDR3, the DNA is TGTGCCAGCAGTTTCGGGGGGAAGAATGGCTACACCTTC. Protein sequence: CASSFGGKNGYTF.

A few counts support this clonotype. The chain employs TRBV15 and TRBJ2-7; weak D call: TRBD1 (5 bases). The germline V and J ends were trimmed by 0 bases and 2 bases, with 8 bases remaining between them. Germline lookup yields CDR1 LNHNV and CDR2 YYDKDF (reference sequence). This CDR3 contains 14 residues. CDR3 coding DNA: TGTGCCACCAGCAGAGATCCAGGGACCTACGAGCAGTACTTC. Translation: CATSRDPGTYEQYF. The entire variable domain, with the rest obtained from reference TRBV15 and TRBJ2-7, is as follows: DAMVIQNPRYQVTQFGKPVTLSCSQTLNHNVMYWYQQKSSQAPKLLFHYYDKDFNNEADTPDNFQSRRPNTSFCFLDIRSPGLGDTAMYLCATSRDPGTYEQYFGPGTRLTVT.

This clonotype was detected a few times. This clone may be a read error of a much larger clone one base away. V gene TRBV6-5 combines with J gene TRBJ2-7, with TRBD2 identical over 11 bases. The CDR3 length is 14 residues. Looked up from germline, CDR1 is MNHEY and CDR2 is SVGAGI. V lost 7 bases to trimming and J lost 7 bases; unmatched junction nucleotides: 9. CDR3 coding DNA: TGTGCCAGCAAAAGAGGACTAGCGGGCGATGAGCAGTACTTC. Translating gives CASKRGLAGDEQYF.

This rearrangement joins TRBV4-1 to TRBJ1-2; 11 bases align to TRBD1. The CDR3 loop spans 15 amino acids. The ends lost 7 bases at V and 8 bases at J; junction bases unmatched: 12. CDR1 and CDR2 from the germline V gene are MGHRA and YSYEKL. CDR3: CASTLPGQGDEGYTF. CDR3 nucleotide sequence: TGCGCCAGCACTCTCCCGGGACAGGGGGACGAGGGCTACACCTTC.

This chain joins TRBV9 and TRBJ2-4, with no clear D. Matching the DNA end better, TRBJ2-7 makes the J call doubtful. Germline V gene lookup returns CDR1 SGDLS and CDR2 YYNGEE. The CDR3 sequence is 15 residues long. In DNA form, the CDR3 reads TGTGCCAGCAGCGTTGGTATAGCCATCCCCTACGAGCAGTACTTC. It encodes CASSVGIAIPYEQYF.

This chain joins TRBV27 and TRBJ1-5; unclear D gene. The CDR3 is made up of 13 amino acids. Germline CDR1 is MNHEY and CDR2 is SMNVEV (reference sequence). Trimming cost V 3 bases and J 5 bases, with 8 bases left between them. CDR3 nucleotides: TGTGCCAGCAGTTTGGTACCCCATCAGCCCCAGCATTTT. Its protein product is CASSLVPHQPQHF.

The chain couples TRBV7-9 to TRBJ2-7, with 7 bases identical to TRBD2. The CDR3 runs 13 residues. The V and J ends lost 1 base and 12 bases, in that order; junction bases with no gene match: 9. Germline assignment: CDR1 SEHNR and CDR2 FQNEAQ (reference sequence). CDR3: CASSLGSSGILYF. The CDR3 DNA reads as TGTGCCAGCAGCTTAGGCTCTAGCGGCATCCTGTACTTC.

This clonotype was detected ten times or more. The V gene is TRBV4-3, the J gene TRBJ2-3, with 10 bases lining up with TRBD2. Germline CDR1 is LGHNA and CDR2 is YSLEER. V lost 3 bases and J lost 6; bases outside the gene matches: 3. The CDR3 consists of 14 residues. For the CDR3, the DNA is TGCGCCAGCAGCCACGGGACTAGCGAGGATACGCAGTATTTT. Protein sequence: CASSHGTSEDTQYF.

The chain couples TRBV20-1 to TRBJ2-1; maybe TRBD2 (7 bases). This CDR3 region has 15 residues. Germline-derived CDR1 and CDR2 are DFQATT and SNEGSKA (reference sequence). The V gene lost 6 bases and the J gene lost 5 bases, with 20 bases spanning the gap. The CDR3 loop reads CSAPWDGGLDNEQFF. The CDR3 DNA follows: TGCAGTGCCCCTTGGGACGGGGGGCTTGACAATGAGCAGTTCTTC.

This clonotype appeared a single time. The rearrangement links TRBV7-2 to TRBJ2-1, with D possibly matching TRBD2 (6 bases). The CDR3 runs to 15 residues. Germline assignment: CDR1 SGHTA and CDR2 FQGNSA. Trimming shortened V by 2 bases and J by 0 bases, and 8 bases separated the two germline ends. DNA for the CDR3: TGTGCCAGCAGCTTAATGGAGGGCTCCTACAATGAGCAGTTCTTC. As protein: CASSLMEGSYNEQFF.

This clonotype was recorded once. V usage is TRBV20-1 and J usage is TRBJ2-1; D perhaps matches TRBD2 (6 bases). Between the trimmed V and J ends, which lost 2 bases and 3 bases, there was a span of 8 bases. Germline loops: CDR1 DFQATT, CDR2 SNEGSKA (reference sequence). The CDR3 loop spans 13 amino acids. Here the CDR3 reads CSARTGVYNEQFF. The CDR3 bases are TGCAGTGCTAGAACGGGGGTCTACAATGAGCAGTTCTTC.

This rearrangement joins TRBV4-1 to TRBJ2-7; either TRBD1 or TRBD2 may supply D (5 bases each). The V gene's germline CDR1 is MGHRA and CDR2 YSYEKL. V lost 5 bases to trimming and J lost 2 bases, with 22 bases between them. This CDR3 has 17 residues. CDR3 residues: CASSSTRDVGPPYEQYF. The CDR3 DNA reads TGCGCCAGCAGCTCCACCCGGGACGTCGGCCCACCCTACGAGCAGTACTTC.

The chain uses TRBV7-9 and TRBJ2-1; 7 nucleotides align to TRBD2. Germline CDR1 reads SEHNR; CDR2 reads FQNEAQ (reference sequence). This CDR3 has 15 amino acids. J was trimmed by 4 bases and V by 2 bases; bases with no gene match: 5. The DNA for the CDR3 is TGTGCCAGCAGCTTATTCCTAGCGGCATACAATGAGCAGTTCTTC. Encoded protein: CASSLFLAAYNEQFF.

The chain employs TRBV29-1 and TRBJ2-1, with 7 bases aligning to TRBD1. V lost 6 bases to trimming and J lost 2 bases; unmatched junction nucleotides: 7. The CDR3 covers 14 residues. Per the germline V gene, CDR1 is SQVTM and CDR2 is ANQGSEA. The CDR3 DNA follows: TGCAGCGTGGTCGACAGGGTCCCCTACAATGAGCAGTTCTTC. Translating it yields CSVVDRVPYNEQFF.

The chain recombines TRBV4-1 with TRBJ2-7; 7 bases match TRBD1. The CDR3 totals 14 residues. Germline CDR1 reads MGHRA; CDR2 reads YSYEKL. With V trimmed by 4 bases and J by 3 bases, 6 bases remained unmatched. The CDR3 region has the DNA TGCGCCAGCAGCCTCCAGGGACAGAGCTACGAGCAGTACTTC. Amino acid sequence: CASSLQGQSYEQYF.

With respect to this clonotype: This CDR3 is missing its conserved last phenylalanine or tryptophan, likely due to a read error. Because the CDR3's place on the DNA is in doubt, the DNA is left out and the CDR3 is given as listed by TCRdb. The V and J genes are TRBV5-1 and TRBJ2-5; TRBD1 was called by the table and not checked on the DNA. The CDR3 is 16 residues long, ends included. Germline CDR1 SGHRS, CDR2 YFSETQ. CDR3 sequence reads: CASSSRDSVDGYTFGS.

This sequence joins TRBV7-2 and TRBJ1-6; D remains unclear. Germline V gene lookup returns CDR1 SGHTA and CDR2 FQGNSA. The CDR3 is 15 residues long. Deletions cut 11 bases from V and 6 bases from J, with 20 bases between. CDR3 bases: TGTGCCGCGGGTGGGCAACCGATACTTAATTCACCCCTCCACTTT. The encoded protein is CAAGGQPILNSPLHF.

This clonotype occurred a few times. J is TRBJ1-2 and V is TRBV30; TRBD1 agrees at 7 bases. This CDR3 comprises 13 residues. The germline V gene encodes CDR1 GTSNPN and CDR2 SVGIG (reference sequence). The junction had 3 bases not matched to a gene; V was cut back by 1 base and J by 4 bases. The CDR3 reads CAWSGQGLYGYTF. DNA for the CDR3: TGTGCCTGGAGTGGACAGGGCCTCTATGGCTACACCTTC.

This chain joins TRBV4-2 and TRBJ2-7; TRBD1 might be the D (5 bases). The germline V gene encodes CDR1 LGHNA and CDR2 YNFKEQ. V was clipped by 4 bases and J by 2 bases, with 15 bases between them. The CDR3 is made up of 15 amino acids. CDR3 sequence reads: CASSPLGQGPYEQYF. The CDR3 DNA sequence: TGTGCCAGCAGCCCCCTGGGGCAGGGCCCCTACGAGCAGTACTTC.

This clonotype has just a few counts. This chain joins TRBV14 and TRBJ2-5; D gene ambiguous. The CDR3 is made up of 13 amino acids. The V gene's germline CDR1 is SGHDN and CDR2 FVKESK. V lost 0 bases to trimming and J lost 7 bases, with 9 bases between them. The chain's CDR3 is CASSQELTGTQYF. CDR3 coding DNA: TGTGCCAGCAGCCAAGAACTAACGGGGACCCAGTACTTC.